This TCR beta chain was sequenced for a study of blood T cells in healthy people across ages. Study in general: There was about one barcoded beta molecule captured by template switching per two T cells.

Sample-barcoded 5' priming and a J-beta primer mix drove a second PCR of about 6 to 12 cycles. Unique molecular identifiers of 12 random nucleotides labeled each cDNA. TCRdb called the 5' RACE reads again in MiXCR, with one record for every CDR3 protein. The sample has about 680,000 distinct CDR3 sequences, about half seen once. Study-level findings and limits: Comparison with aged donors showed that long-lived donors had more naive CD4+ cells and higher diversity. A strong correlation was found between TCR beta diversity and the percentage of naive T cells.

With regard to this clonotype: What it binds is unknown. One end of the junction fails to match germline, which may point to a read error.

Germline V gene lookup returns CDR1 ENHRY and CDR2 SYGVKD. The CDR3 has 15 amino acids. The rearrangement links TRBV10-3 to TRBJ1-1; 8 bases match TRBD1. Sequenced: blood. The receptor's source is a woman in her sixties or seventies in good health. The CDR3 reads CAISPPTGQVTEVFF. The DNA of the CDR3 is TGTGCCATCAGTCCTCCGACGGGACAGGTCACTGAAGTTTTCTTT.